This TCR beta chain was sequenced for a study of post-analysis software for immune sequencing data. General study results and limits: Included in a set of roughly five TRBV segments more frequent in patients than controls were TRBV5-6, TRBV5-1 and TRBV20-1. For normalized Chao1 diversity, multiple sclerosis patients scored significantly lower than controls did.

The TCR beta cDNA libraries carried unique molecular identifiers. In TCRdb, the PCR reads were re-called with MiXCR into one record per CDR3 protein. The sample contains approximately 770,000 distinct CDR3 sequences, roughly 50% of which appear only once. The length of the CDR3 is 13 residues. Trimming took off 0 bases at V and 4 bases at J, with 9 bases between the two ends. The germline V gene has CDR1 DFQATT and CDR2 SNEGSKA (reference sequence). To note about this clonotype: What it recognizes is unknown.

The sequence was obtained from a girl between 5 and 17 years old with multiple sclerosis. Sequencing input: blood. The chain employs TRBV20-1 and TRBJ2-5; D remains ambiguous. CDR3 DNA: TGCAGTGCTAGAGATTTGGGAAGAGAGACCCAGTACTTC. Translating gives CSARDLGRETQYF.